This T cell receptor (beta chain) was recovered during a study of patients and donors after allogeneic stem cell transplantation. V gave up 5 bases and J gave up 5 bases, with 21 bases separating them. The germline CDR1 and CDR2 sequences are SEHNR and FQNEAQ (reference sequence). The CDR3 length is 16 residues. One entry per CDR3 protein, called by TCRdb with MiXCR from the RT-PCR reads. The sample lists about 40,000 distinct CDR3 sequences, roughly 29% occurring once. The sample holds a few counts of this clonotype. The chain couples TRBV7-9 to TRBJ1-2, with TRBD1 as a possible D gene (6 bases). Input material: blood, either unsorted or a sorted T cell fraction (not recorded which). This TCR derives from a human donor who was either an allogeneic HSCT recipient or a stem cell or donor lymphocyte infusion donor (not recorded which). It is not recorded whose cells these are; they may come from a transplant donor. For the CDR3, the DNA is TGTGCCAGCAGCCTAAAAACCAGGGGCCCGATATATGGCTACACCTTC. Amino acid sequence: CASSLKTRGPIYGYTF.